This is a list of T cell receptor beta chains from one sample in a study of tumor-infiltrating lymphocytes in primary liver carcinoma. TCRdb fed the multiplex PCR reads into MiXCR, producing one record per CDR3 protein. The profile shows 150,000 to 200,000 distinct CDR3 sequences, about 60% of them singletons. Sequencing was carried out using peripheral blood. These receptors were obtained from a man aged 40-49 years with primary liver carcinoma and hepatitis B virus infection. Each CDR3 is given with its conserved first and last residue. The size field is filled for only some rows; it gives once, few, many or a size class.

abundance,v_gene,j_gene,CDR3aa
.,TRBV14,TRBJ1-4,CASSHRTNEKLFF
many,TRBV13,TRBJ2-7,CASSDRDLLGHEQYF
.,TRBV6-4,TRBJ2-1,CASSGRGDNEQFF
.,TRBV4-1,TRBJ2-7,CASSHRQGSSYEQYF
.,TRBV29-1,TRBJ1-1,CSVDSRPNTEAFF
many,TRBV11-2,TRBJ2-7,CASTQLPGTSVDEQYF
.,TRBV6-5,TRBJ2-5,CASSYRRGTQETQYF
few,TRBV4-1,TRBJ1-2,CASSQNLNLGYGYTF
.,TRBV6-6,TRBJ2-3,CASSYSTSWITDAQYF
.,TRBV6-5,TRBJ2-3,CAISYNLQGPTDTQYF
few,TRBV5-1,TRBJ1-6,CASSFSAGVGSPLHF
.,TRBV6-5,TRBJ1-2,CASSYVAYGGVDYDYTF
.,TRBV11-2,TRBJ2-2,CASSLAAARNTGELLF
.,TRBV6-5,TRBJ2-7,CASKMDRENTYEQYF
.,TRBV28,TRBJ2-2,CASSPNGQTPTGELFF
.,TRBV6-2/TRBV6-3,TRBJ2-5,CASSRLQETQYF
once,TRBV6-6,TRBJ1-1,CASSYSRVSNTEAFF
.,TRBV11-2,TRBJ2-1,CASSPEPLSVRNLYNEQFF
once,TRBV11-2,TRBJ2-1,CASSFARGDEQFF
.,TRBV29-1,TRBJ2-5,CSVEDRLTQETQYF
.,TRBV6-2/TRBV6-3,TRBJ2-6,CASSYPRTGGAWGTTGANVLAF
.,TRBV6-1,TRBJ1-1,CASTRDRDTEAFF